The sequence of this T cell receptor (beta chain) was determined in a study of early T cells in non-severe SARS-CoV-2 infection. The CDR3 length is 15 residues. The V gene's germline CDR1 is SEHNR and CDR2 FQNEAQ (reference sequence). V was clipped by 5 bases and J by 5 bases; unmatched bases: 10. Via MiXCR, TCRdb re-called the 5' RACE reads, giving one row per CDR3 protein. The sample lists more than 20,000 distinct CDR3 sequences, less than 5% seen once, with around 21% in the top ten. Whole-study findings and limits: Matches to VDJdb favored anti-spike CD8 responses and missed private and CD4 specificities.

This clonotype was seen ten or more times. Its antigen is not known. This sequence joins TRBV7-9 and TRBJ1-1; TRBD1 agrees at 8 bases. Sequenced sample: whole blood. This clonotype was obtained from an adult who was a healthcare worker with PCR-confirmed SARS-CoV-2 infection or an uninfected control (not recorded which). The CDR3 spells CASSQRQGQGTEAFF. In nucleotides, the CDR3 is TGTGCCAGCAGCCAAAGACAGGGGCAAGGGACTGAAGCTTTCTTT.